This T cell receptor (beta chain) was documented in a study of blood T cell repertoires in COVID-19. This CDR3 region has 16 residues. V trimming: 1 base; J trimming: 4 bases; junction bases outside the gene matches: 9. The germline V gene encodes CDR1 SGHDN and CDR2 FVKESK. Some clones are missing from TCRdb's copy, which holds only in-frame ones; the method was immunoSEQ multiplex PCR. Of hundreds of thousands of clones in the sample, 87% were seen once. Sequencing was done on a sample of peripheral blood. This receptor was taken from a woman between 18 and 29 years old who had recovered from COVID-19. V is TRBV14 and J is TRBJ2-5; 7 bases agree with TRBD1. The CDR3 bases are TGTGCCAGCAGCCAAGCGATGACAGGGTTTGGAGAGACCCAGTACTTC. Translating it yields CASSQAMTGFGETQYF.